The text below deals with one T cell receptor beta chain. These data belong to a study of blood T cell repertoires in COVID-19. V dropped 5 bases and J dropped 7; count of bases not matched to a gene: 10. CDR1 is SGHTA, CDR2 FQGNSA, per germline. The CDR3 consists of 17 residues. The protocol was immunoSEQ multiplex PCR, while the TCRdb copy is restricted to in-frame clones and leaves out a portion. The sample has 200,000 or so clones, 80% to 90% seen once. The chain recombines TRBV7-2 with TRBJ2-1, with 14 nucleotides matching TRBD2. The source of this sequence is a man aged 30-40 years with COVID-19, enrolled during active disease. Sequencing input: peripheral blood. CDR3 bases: TGTGCCAGCAGCCCGGACGGACTAGCGGGGGGTAGGAATGAGCAGTTCTTC. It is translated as CASSPDGLAGGRNEQFF.